A single sample is the source of the 26 T cell receptor beta chains below, sequenced in a study of PD-1 blockade in classical Hodgkin lymphoma. Time point defined: newly diagnosed, previously untreated cHL patient sample. Data came from immunoSEQ multiplex PCR; TCRdb stores just in-frame clones and leaves some out. The sample shows about 16,000 clones, approximately 84% of them seen only once. The sample taken for sequencing was peripheral blood mononuclear cells (PBMCs). The receptors derive from a human donor with classical Hodgkin lymphoma.

This sequence joins TRBV7-9 and TRBJ2-1, with TRBD2 as a possible D gene (6 bases). V lost 3 bases and J 7 bases, leaving 10 bases between the germline ends. CDR1 is SEHNR and CDR2 is FQNEAQ in the germline V gene (reference sequence). CDR3 length: 13 residues. This CDR3 is CASSFSSGNEQFF. The CDR3, as DNA: TGTGCCAGCAGCTTCTCGAGCGGGAATGAGCAGTTCTTC.

The genes are TRBV7-2 and TRBJ1-5; 9 bases align to TRBD1. Germline V gene data show CDR1 as SGHTA and CDR2 as FQGNSA. This CDR3 is 16 amino acids long. The J segment lost 9 bases and the V segment lost 0 bases, leaving 9 bases of the junction unmatched. The CDR3 is CASSLAPGQGSGPQHF. Written as DNA, the CDR3 is TGTGCCAGCAGCTTAGCTCCGGGACAGGGCTCGGGGCCCCAGCATTTT.

V is TRBV28 and J is TRBJ1-5; 7 bases match TRBD1. Per the germline V gene, CDR1 is MDHEN and CDR2 is SYDVKM. V shed 0 bases and J 0 bases; nucleotides not matched to a gene: 8. The CDR3 has 18 amino acids. The CDR3 region has the DNA TGTGCCAGCAGTTTATGGGCAGGGGGAACTTATAGCAATCAGCCCCAGCATTTT. Its protein product is CASSLWAGGTYSNQPQHF.

This chain uses TRBV28 with TRBJ2-1; 8 nucleotides match TRBD2. The germline CDR1 and CDR2 sequences are MDHEN and SYDVKM. The length of the CDR3 is 14 residues. Trimming at V came to 6 bases and at J to 6 bases, leaving 7 bases not matched to a gene. The CDR3 sequence: CASSLGLALNEQFF. DNA of the CDR3: TGTGCCAGCAGCCTAGGACTAGCCCTCAATGAGCAGTTCTTC. The entire variable domain, with the rest obtained from reference TRBV28 and TRBJ2-1, is as follows: DVKVTQSSRYLVKRTGEKVFLECVQDMDHENMFWYRQDPGLGLRLIYFSYDVKMKEKGDIPEGYSVSREKKERFSLILESASTNQTSMYLCASSLGLALNEQFFGPGTRLTVL.

The rearrangement joins TRBV6-5 to TRBJ2-7; the match to TRBD2 covers 10 bases. Germline V lookup: CDR1 MNHEY, CDR2 SVGAGI. V gave up 6 bases and J gave up 1 base; unmatched junction bases: 6. The CDR3 length is 15 residues. The CDR3 coding sequence is TGTGCCAGCAGCACCTGGACTAGCGGTTCCTACGAGCAGTACTTC. Its protein product is CASSTWTSGSYEQYF.

This clone was recorded only once. V gene TRBV28 combines with J gene TRBJ2-5; possibly TRBD2 for D (6 bases). Germline V CDR1 and CDR2: MDHEN, SYDVKM. This CDR3 has 13 residues. The V end lost 6 bases, the J end lost 5 bases, and 13 bases lay between the germline ends. CDR3 in DNA: TGTGCCAGCAGCCGCGCGGCGGGGGAGACCCAGTACTTC. Protein product: CASSRAAGETQYF.

V usage is TRBV28 and J usage is TRBJ1-5; D gene unclear. Germline values: CDR1 MDHEN, CDR2 SYDVKM. The CDR3 totals 15 residues. Trimming took 3 bases from V and 6 from J, leaving 15 bases between them. The CDR3 protein is CASSLGSKPIQPQHF. The CDR3, as DNA: TGTGCCAGCAGTTTGGGAAGTAAACCGATTCAGCCCCAGCATTTT.

The gene calls are TRBV19 and TRBJ1-3, with 7 positions matching TRBD1. The germline V gene has CDR1 LNHDA and CDR2 SQIVND (reference sequence). V lost 8 bases to trimming and J lost 3 bases; unmatched junction nucleotides: 28. The CDR3 sequence is 21 residues long. CDR3 residues: CASSVISGLTGETASGNTIYF. Here the CDR3 DNA reads TGTGCCAGTTCCGTAATAAGTGGACTCACAGGGGAGACCGCGAGTGGAAACACCATATATTTT. The full variable domain, in which reference TRBV19 and TRBJ1-3 provide the parts outside the CDR3, is DGGITQSPKYLFRKEGQNVTLSCEQNLNHDAMYWYRQDPGQGLRLIYYSQIVNDFQKGDIAEGYSVSREKKESFPLTVTSAQKNPTAFYLCASSVISGLTGETASGNTIYFGEGSWLTVV.

The V and J genes are TRBV13 and TRBJ2-5; TRBD2 agrees at 14 bases. The J call is uncertain, as TRBJ2-7 better fits the DNA end. CDR1 is PRHDT and CDR2 is FYEKMQ in the germline V gene (reference sequence). CDR3 size: 15 residues. DNA for the CDR3: TGTGCCAGCAGCTCAGAAGGACTAGCGGGAGGCGAGCAGTACTTC. Protein: CASSSEGLAGGEQYF.

The chain links TRBV25-1 to TRBJ1-1; D is unresolved. Germline V gene lookup returns CDR1 MGHDK and CDR2 SYGVNS. The CDR3 is 14 amino acids. V lost 2 bases to trimming and J lost 0 bases, with 7 bases between them. CDR3 sequence (DNA): TGTGCCAGCAGTGAAATTGGCCTGAACACTGAAGCTTTCTTT. It is translated as CASSEIGLNTEAFF.

This chain connects TRBV29-1 to TRBJ1-1, with 7 bases lining up with TRBD1. This CDR3 contains 10 residues. After removal of 5 bases from V and 8 bases from J, the junction contained 2 bases not matched to a gene. Germline values: CDR1 SQVTM, CDR2 ANQGSEA. The CDR3 loop reads CSVLDREAFF. In nucleotides, the CDR3 is TGCAGCGTTCTGGACAGGGAAGCTTTCTTT.

The CDR3 spells CASTQTKGNEQFF. The CDR3 DNA is TGTGCCAGCACCCAGACTAAAGGGAATGAGCAGTTCTTC. V and J are TRBV6-5 and TRBJ2-1, with D maybe TRBD2 (5 bases). The germline V gene encodes CDR1 MNHEY and CDR2 SVGAGI. V lost 7 bases to trimming and J lost 7 bases, with 14 bases between them. CDR3 size: 13 residues.

The chain is built from TRBV5-1 and TRBJ2-1; D tentatively reads TRBD1 or TRBD2 (5 bases each). Trimming removed 4 bases at V and 4 bases at J, with 18 bases between. The germline V gene has CDR1 SGHRS and CDR2 YFSETQ. This CDR3 is 16 amino acids long. The CDR3 region has the DNA TGCGCCAGCAGCCTTTCCGGGGCAGGGCCATACAATGAGCAGTTCTTC. The encoded protein is CASSLSGAGPYNEQFF.

The J gene is TRBJ1-5, the V gene TRBV9; D remains ambiguous. The V end lost 3 bases, the J end lost 2 bases, and 12 bases lay between the germline ends. The CDR3 covers 15 residues. The V gene's germline CDR1 is SGDLS and CDR2 YYNGEE. CDR3 sequence: CASSATGRRNQPQHF. For the CDR3, the DNA is TGTGCCAGCAGCGCTACCGGACGTCGCAATCAGCCCCAGCATTTT.

The chain has TRBV7-9 and TRBJ2-7; 8 nucleotides match TRBD1. The junction had 8 bases not matched to a gene; V was cut back by 1 base and J by 6 bases. Germline values: CDR1 SEHNR, CDR2 FQNEAQ (reference sequence). The CDR3 has 15 residues. In DNA form, the CDR3 reads TGTGCCAGCAGCTTAGAGTCAGGGGGCTTCGGCGAGCAGTACTTC. Its translation: CASSLESGGFGEQYF.

V and J are TRBV19 and TRBJ2-3; maybe TRBD2 (7 bases). V gave up 7 bases and J gave up 2 bases, with 16 bases separating them. The CDR3 contains 15 residues. Germline V CDR1 and CDR2: LNHDA, SQIVND (reference sequence). The DNA of the CDR3 is TGTGCCAGTAAGGGGGGGACTCTAGTCACAGATACGCAGTATTTT. It yields the protein CASKGGTLVTDTQYF.

The chain is built from TRBV18 and TRBJ1-5, with no clear D. The CDR3 is 13 amino acids. Per germline, CDR1 KGHSH and CDR2 LQKENI. Trimming pared 2 bases from V and 7 bases from J, leaving 9 bases between. CDR3 protein: CASSPNEGQPQHF. CDR3 DNA: TGTGCCAGCTCACCAAACGAGGGCCAGCCCCAGCATTTT.

J is TRBJ2-2 and V is TRBV7-2; D gene unclear. With 1 base removed from V and 10 bases from J, the gap between germline ends came to 13 bases. CDR3 size: 14 residues. Germline CDR1 is SGHTA and CDR2 is FQGNSA. CDR3 sequence reads: CASSLVPRASELFF. CDR3 nucleotide sequence: TGTGCCAGCAGCTTAGTGCCTCGAGCCTCGGAGCTGTTTTTT.

The chain is built from TRBV5-1 and TRBJ2-3; D not resolved. V lost 1 base and J lost 4, with 4 bases in between. The V gene's germline CDR1 is SGHRS and CDR2 YFSETQ. This CDR3 is built from 12 residues. The CDR3 nucleotides read TGCGCCAGCAGCTTGTGGGCAGATACGCAGTATTTT. Translated: CASSLWADTQYF.

The rearrangement joins TRBV7-6 to TRBJ1-4, with D tentatively TRBD1 (6 bases). Trimming shortened V by 0 bases and J by 8 bases, and 16 bases separated the two germline ends. This CDR3 region has 16 residues. In germline, CDR1 is SGHVS, CDR2 FNYEAQ. Here the CDR3 DNA reads TGTGCCAGCAGCTTAGCGGGAACAGGGCAACACGAAAAACTGTTTTTT. Protein: CASSLAGTGQHEKLFF.

This clone came up once. The chain recombines TRBV6-4 with TRBJ2-6; D unresolved. Trimming left V 0 bases short and J 0 bases short, with 6 bases between. Looked up from germline, CDR1 is MRHNA and CDR2 is SNTAGT. The CDR3 has 16 residues. Here the CDR3 reads CASSDSMGSGANVLTF. In DNA, the CDR3 is TGTGCCAGCAGTGACTCGATGGGCTCTGGGGCCAACGTCCTGACTTTC.

The chain couples TRBV9 to TRBJ2-7; a weak D match, TRBD2 (6 bases). V lost 3 bases, J lost 5 bases, and 15 bases lay in between. The CDR3 is 14 amino acids. Germline CDR1 SGDLS, CDR2 YYNGEE. CDR3 sequence reads: CASSGEGEADEQYF. CDR3 nucleotides: TGTGCCAGCAGCGGGGAAGGGGAGGCAGACGAGCAGTACTTC.

This clone appeared once. The chain has TRBV5-1 and TRBJ2-7; 8 positions agree with TRBD1. Per the germline V gene, CDR1 is SGHRS and CDR2 is YFSETQ. V was pared by 4 bases and J by 2 bases, with 8 bases of the junction left unmatched. This CDR3 contains 15 residues. This chain's CDR3 is CASSPGTGFPYEQYF. For the CDR3, the DNA is TGCGCCAGCAGCCCAGGGACAGGTTTCCCCTACGAGCAGTACTTC.

The rearrangement uses TRBV11-3 and TRBJ2-3; 7 bases map to TRBD1. Germline lookup yields CDR1 SGHNT and CDR2 YENEEA. Trimming removed 5 bases from V and 5 bases from J; junction bases left unmatched: 7. The CDR3 contains 14 residues. The CDR3 reads CASSPTGIGDTQYF. CDR3 coding DNA: TGTGCCAGCAGCCCGACAGGGATTGGAGATACGCAGTATTTT. The full variable domain, rest sourced from reference TRBV11-3 and TRBJ2-3, is EAGVVQSPRYKIIEKKQPVAFWCNPISGHNTLYWYLQNLGQGPELLIRYENEEAVDDSQLPKDRFSAERLKGVDSTLKIQPAELGDSAVYLCASSPTGIGDTQYFGPGTRLTVL.

This chain connects TRBV6-6 to TRBJ2-1, with 7 bases fitting TRBD2. The germline gives CDR1 MNHNY, CDR2 SVGAGI (reference sequence). V dropped 2 bases and J dropped 6; count of bases not matched to a gene: 1. CDR3 length: 13 residues. The CDR3 is CASSYGEGNEQFF. The DNA for the CDR3 is TGTGCCAGCAGTTACGGGGAGGGCAATGAGCAGTTCTTC.

This clone was counted once. This sequence joins TRBV2 and TRBJ1-4; maybe TRBD1 (5 bases). Germline assignment: CDR1 SNHLY and CDR2 FYNNEI. This CDR3 comprises 16 residues. V was trimmed by 2 bases and J by 7 bases, leaving 17 bases between them. The chain's CDR3 is CASSERMVGDGEKLFF. For the CDR3, the DNA is TGTGCCAGCAGTGAACGGATGGTAGGGGACGGTGAAAAACTGTTTTTT.